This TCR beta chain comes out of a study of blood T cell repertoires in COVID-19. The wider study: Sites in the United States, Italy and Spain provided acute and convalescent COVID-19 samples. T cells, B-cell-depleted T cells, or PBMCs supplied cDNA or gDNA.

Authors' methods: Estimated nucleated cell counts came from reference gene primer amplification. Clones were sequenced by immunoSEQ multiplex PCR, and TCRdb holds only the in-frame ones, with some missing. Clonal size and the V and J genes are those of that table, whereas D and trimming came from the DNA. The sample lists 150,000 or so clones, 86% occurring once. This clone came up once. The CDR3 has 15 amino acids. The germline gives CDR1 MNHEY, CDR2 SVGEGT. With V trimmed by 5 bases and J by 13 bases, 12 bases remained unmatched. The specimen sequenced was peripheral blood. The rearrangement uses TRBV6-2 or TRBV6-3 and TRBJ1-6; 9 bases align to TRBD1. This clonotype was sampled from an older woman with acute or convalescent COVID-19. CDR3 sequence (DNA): TGTGCCAGCAGTAACCCGACAGGGGGTCAGTTTCCCCTCCACTTT. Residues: CASSNPTGGQFPLHF.